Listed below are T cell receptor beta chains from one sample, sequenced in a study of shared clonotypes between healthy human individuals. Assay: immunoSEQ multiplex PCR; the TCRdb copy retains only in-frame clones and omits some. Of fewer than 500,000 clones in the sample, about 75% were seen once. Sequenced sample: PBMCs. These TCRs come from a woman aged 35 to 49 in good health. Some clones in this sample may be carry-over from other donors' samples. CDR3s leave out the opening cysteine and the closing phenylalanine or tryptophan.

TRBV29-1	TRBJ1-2	SVEPQGAAGYT
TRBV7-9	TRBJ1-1	ASSQSQGFSEAF
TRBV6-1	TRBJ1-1	ASSDVVAGGTEAF
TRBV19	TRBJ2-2	ASSLQGRRVGELF
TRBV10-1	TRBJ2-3	ASSESGRADTQY
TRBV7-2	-	ASSRTSGNLGEQY
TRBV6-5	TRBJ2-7	ASSSVPGTANYEQY
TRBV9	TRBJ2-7	ASSVGRQAYEQY
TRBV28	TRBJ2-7	ASSSDSYEQY
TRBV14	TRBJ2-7	ASSQDKRMSSYEQY
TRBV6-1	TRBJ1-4	ASSISLDEKLF
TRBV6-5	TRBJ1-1	ASSYQAWGGTEAF
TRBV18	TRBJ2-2	ASSGNRSPNTGELF
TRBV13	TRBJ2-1	ASSSQRKAYNEQF
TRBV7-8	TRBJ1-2	ASSERSGGTLNYGYT
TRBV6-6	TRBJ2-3	ASSPHPADGRFTQY
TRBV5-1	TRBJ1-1	ASSWTGMNTEAF
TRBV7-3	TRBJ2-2	ASSPATGELF
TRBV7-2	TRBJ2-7	ASSPRRGEQY
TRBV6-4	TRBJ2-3	ASSDSGPGGHTQY
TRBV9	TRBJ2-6	ASSPAGPSSGANVLT
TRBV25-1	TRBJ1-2	ASSDPYRRGPRGYT
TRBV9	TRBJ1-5	ASSVGGDAGQPQH
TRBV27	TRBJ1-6	ASRPRGGDNSPLH